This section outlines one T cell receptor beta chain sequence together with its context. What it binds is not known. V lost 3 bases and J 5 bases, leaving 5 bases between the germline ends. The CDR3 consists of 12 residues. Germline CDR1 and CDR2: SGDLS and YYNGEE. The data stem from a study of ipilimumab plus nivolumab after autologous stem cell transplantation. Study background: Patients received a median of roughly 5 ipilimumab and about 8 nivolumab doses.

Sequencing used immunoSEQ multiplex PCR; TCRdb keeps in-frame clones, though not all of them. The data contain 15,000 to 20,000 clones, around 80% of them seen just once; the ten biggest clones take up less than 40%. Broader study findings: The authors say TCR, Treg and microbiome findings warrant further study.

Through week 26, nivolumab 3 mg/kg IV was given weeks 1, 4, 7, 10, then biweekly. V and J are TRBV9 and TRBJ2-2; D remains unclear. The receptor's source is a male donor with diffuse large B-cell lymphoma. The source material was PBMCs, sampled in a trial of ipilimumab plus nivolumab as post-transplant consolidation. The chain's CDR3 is CASSDGTGELFF. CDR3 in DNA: TGTGCCAGCAGCGATGGGACCGGGGAGCTGTTTTTT.